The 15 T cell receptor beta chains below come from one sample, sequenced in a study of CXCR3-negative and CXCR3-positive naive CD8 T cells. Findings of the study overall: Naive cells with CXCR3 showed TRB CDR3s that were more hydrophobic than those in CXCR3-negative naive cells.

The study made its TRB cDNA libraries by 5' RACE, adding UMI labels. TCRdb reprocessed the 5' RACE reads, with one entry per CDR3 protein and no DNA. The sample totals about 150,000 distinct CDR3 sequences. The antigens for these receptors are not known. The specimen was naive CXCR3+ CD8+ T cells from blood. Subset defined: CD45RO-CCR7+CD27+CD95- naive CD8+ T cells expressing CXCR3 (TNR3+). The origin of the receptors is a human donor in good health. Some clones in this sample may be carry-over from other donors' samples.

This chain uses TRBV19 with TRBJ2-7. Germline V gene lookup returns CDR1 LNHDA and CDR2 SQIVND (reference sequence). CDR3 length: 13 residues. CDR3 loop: CASSIGDSYEQYF. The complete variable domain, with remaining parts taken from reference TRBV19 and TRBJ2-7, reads DGGITQSPKYLFRKEGQNVTLSCEQNLNHDAMYWYRQDPGQGLRLIYYSQIVNDFQKGDIAEGYSVSREKKESFPLTVTSAQKNPTAFYLCASSIGDSYEQYFGPGTRLTVT.

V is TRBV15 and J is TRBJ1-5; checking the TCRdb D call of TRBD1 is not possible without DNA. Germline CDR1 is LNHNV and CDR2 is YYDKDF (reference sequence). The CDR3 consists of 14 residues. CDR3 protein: CATSLDISNQPQHF.

The CDR3: CASSLTRTGLTSGANVLTF. The chain is built from TRBV7-9 and TRBJ2-6; TCRdb picks TRBD1, but there is no DNA to check that call. The CDR3 contains 19 residues. Germline-derived CDR1 and CDR2 are SEHNR and FQNEAQ (reference sequence).

Here the CDR3 reads CASSKFLYNEQFF. The chain carries TRBV14 and TRBJ2-1. Germline CDR1 is SGHDN and CDR2 is FVKESK. This CDR3 is built from 13 residues.

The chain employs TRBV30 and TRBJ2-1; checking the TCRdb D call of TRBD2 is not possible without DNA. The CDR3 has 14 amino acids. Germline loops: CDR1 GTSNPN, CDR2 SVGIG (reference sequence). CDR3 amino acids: CARKTSGGANEQFF.

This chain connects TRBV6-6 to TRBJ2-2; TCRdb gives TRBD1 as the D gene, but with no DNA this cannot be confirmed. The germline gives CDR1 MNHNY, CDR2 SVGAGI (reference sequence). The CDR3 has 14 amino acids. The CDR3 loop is CASSYWQGTGELFF.

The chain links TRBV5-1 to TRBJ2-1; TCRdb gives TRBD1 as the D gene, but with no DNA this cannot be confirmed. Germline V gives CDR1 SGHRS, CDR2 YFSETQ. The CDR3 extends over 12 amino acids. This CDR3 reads CASSVGGYEQFF.

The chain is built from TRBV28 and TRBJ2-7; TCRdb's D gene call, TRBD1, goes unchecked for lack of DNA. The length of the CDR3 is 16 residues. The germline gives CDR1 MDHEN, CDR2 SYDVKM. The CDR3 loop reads CASNPGQGTFSYEQYF.

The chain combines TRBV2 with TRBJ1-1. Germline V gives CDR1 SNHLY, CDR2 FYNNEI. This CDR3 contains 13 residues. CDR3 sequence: CASSAGRNTEAFF.

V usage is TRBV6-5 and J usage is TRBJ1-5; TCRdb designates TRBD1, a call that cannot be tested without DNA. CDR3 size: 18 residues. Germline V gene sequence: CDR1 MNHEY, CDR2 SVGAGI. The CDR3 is CASSLIRPGDRMFQPQHF.

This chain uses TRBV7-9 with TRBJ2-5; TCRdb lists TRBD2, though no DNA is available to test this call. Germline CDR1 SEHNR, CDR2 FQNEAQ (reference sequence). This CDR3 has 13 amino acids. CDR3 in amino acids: CASRNGLEETQYF.

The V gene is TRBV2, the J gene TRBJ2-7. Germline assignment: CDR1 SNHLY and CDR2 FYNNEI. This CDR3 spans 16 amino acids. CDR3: CASSEGSSLRSYEQYF.

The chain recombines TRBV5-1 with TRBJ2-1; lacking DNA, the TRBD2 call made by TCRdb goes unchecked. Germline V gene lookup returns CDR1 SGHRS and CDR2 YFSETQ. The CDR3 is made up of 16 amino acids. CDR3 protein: CASSLGLAASYNEQFF.

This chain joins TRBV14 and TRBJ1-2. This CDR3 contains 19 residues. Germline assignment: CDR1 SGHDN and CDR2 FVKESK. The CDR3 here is CASSQLGQIHIDSNYGYTF.

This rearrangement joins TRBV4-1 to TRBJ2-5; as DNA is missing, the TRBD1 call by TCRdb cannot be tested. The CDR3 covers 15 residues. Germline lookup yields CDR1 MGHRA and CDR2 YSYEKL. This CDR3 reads CASSQKGTGEETQYF.